The source of this TCR beta chain is a study of cytomegalovirus exposure and HLA in healthy donors. The primer mix had 60 Vbeta and 13 Jbeta primers. This table comes from immunoSEQ multiplex PCR, and its TCRdb copy is limited to in-frame clones, with some not included. The sample has about 130,000 clones, roughly 72% seen once. J gave up 2 bases and V 6 bases, and 7 bases lay outside the gene matches. Germline loops: CDR1 MNHEY, CDR2 SMNVEV (reference sequence). The CDR3 totals 15 residues. This clonotype originated in a woman in her fifties or sixties in good health and CMV-seronegative. The genes are TRBV27 and TRBJ2-7, with 10 bases fitting TRBD2. Input material: PBMCs. The CDR3 nucleotides are TGTGCCAGCAGGGTCACTAGCGGGGCCACCTACGAGCAGTACTTC. This translates into CASRVTSGATYEQYF.